The rows below give T cell receptor beta chains drawn from one sample of a study of Ad26.COV2.S vaccination and SARS-CoV-2 variants. Here immunoSEQ multiplex PCR was the method, and the copy in TCRdb shows in-frame clones only, minus some. The profile shows under 600,000 clones, around 89% of them singletons. The sample consisted of peripheral blood, taken in a trial of Ad26.COV2.S vaccine versus placebo. The receptors stem from a person between 18 and 65 years old who received the Ad26.COV2.S COVID-19 vaccine or a placebo. Both conserved end residues are part of each CDR3. The order of the fields is V gene, CDR3 length, CDR3 protein.

TRBV7-9	14	CASSLGISGNTIYF
TRBV3-1/TRBV3-2	12	CASSQTGLATFF
TRBV6-6	16	CASSYSAGPTNEKLFF
TRBV11-2	14	CASSREGRVETQYF
TRBV5-4	17	CASSLDGAAKAKNIQYF
TRBV6-5	15	CASSHYQPAQETQYF
TRBV30	11	CAWKERNEQFF
TRBV18	14	CASSPGSRPYEQYF
TRBV11-3	13	CASSSARTHEQFF
TRBV6-5	16	CASSYSTGQGGSPLHF
TRBV6-5	13	CASSLGTEETQYF
TRBV2	14	CASSGASSTDTQYF
TRBV6-1	16	CASSEALVLGDYEQYF
TRBV5-6	15	CASSFGRGKGSGYTF
TRBV6-1	17	CASSEDTDYYYNSPLHF
TRBV28	17	CASSLGLGSGPYNEQFF
TRBV5-1	14	CASSSGQGRPEAFF
TRBV9	16	CASSIRGDLAKNIQYF
TRBV10-3	13	CAMGGTSGSAQYF
TRBV28	16	CASSLGGGRAGETQYF
TRBV7-2	14	CASSRGGDSYEQYF
TRBV6-5	14	CASSRQGAAEKLFF
TRBV11-2	15	CASSWSAGATYEQYF
TRBV10-1	13	CASSNRVNYGYTF
TRBV7-8	13	CASSHTHGYEQYF
TRBV5-1	15	CASSTPGLAYNEQFF
TRBV30	13	CAWKQQSWSEAFF
TRBV16	16	CASSLYATGGNYEQYF
TRBV6-5	16	CASSYSRTGGTYEQYF
TRBV7-8	14	CASSLVVSRQPQHF
TRBV30	11	CAWSVRETQYF
TRBV5-8	11	CASSFREAQYF
TRBV10-2	14	CASRFGQRDNEQFF
TRBV20-1	10	CTLPGYGYTF
TRBV18	14	CASSLQGQVGGYTF
TRBV6-2/TRBV6-3	15	CASSYPGGAVDGYTF
TRBV7-8	14	CASSLEGPRNGYTF
TRBV6-5	14	CASSKGAGNQPQHF
TRBV6-6	17	CASRRKGFSATNEKLFF
TRBV7-8	11	CASSFRNEQFF
TRBV6-6	15	CASSYLGVRQETQYF
TRBV4-2	19	CASSQDYSGSPYPYNEQFF
TRBV4-2	14	CASSQGGLYNEQFF
TRBV28	13	CASRFNYNSPLHF
TRBV28	13	CASSTPNNEKLFF
TRBV4-3	13	CASSQEAFNEQFF
TRBV18	15	CASSPPRSSGNTIYF
TRBV10-2	11	CASRSQETQYF
TRBV5-8	15	CASSLGISGATEAFF
TRBV7-2	16	CASSRVAGRANYEQYF
TRBV4-3	19	CASSQDLGGALETTDTQYF
TRBV28	11	CASVSGYEQYF
TRBV6-5	15	CASSLGLNSNQPQHF